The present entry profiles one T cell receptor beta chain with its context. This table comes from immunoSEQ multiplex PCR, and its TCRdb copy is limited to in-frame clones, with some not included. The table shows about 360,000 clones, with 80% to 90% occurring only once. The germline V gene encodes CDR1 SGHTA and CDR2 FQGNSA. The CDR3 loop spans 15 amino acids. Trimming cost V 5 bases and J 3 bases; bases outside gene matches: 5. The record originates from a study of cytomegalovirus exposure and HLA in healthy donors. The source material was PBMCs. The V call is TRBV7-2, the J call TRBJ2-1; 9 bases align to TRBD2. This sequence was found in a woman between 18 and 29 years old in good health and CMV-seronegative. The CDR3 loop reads CASSPWTSVYNEQFF. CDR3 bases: TGTGCCAGCAGCCCGTGGACTAGCGTCTACAATGAGCAGTTCTTC. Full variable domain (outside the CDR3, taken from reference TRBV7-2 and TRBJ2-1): GAGVSQSPSNKVTEKGKDVELRCDPISGHTALYWYRQSLGQGLEFLIYFQGNSAPDKSGLPSDRFSAERTGGSVSTLTIQRTQQEDSAVYLCASSPWTSVYNEQFFGPGTRLTVL.